This passage covers 18 T cell receptor beta chains from one sample sequenced in a study of shared clonotypes between healthy human individuals. Generated by immunoSEQ multiplex PCR, the TCRdb table keeps only in-frame clones and is missing some. The sample records over a million clones, roughly 95% being singletons. Sequencing was carried out using naive CD4+ T cells sorted from blood. Subset here: CD45RA+ positively selected. The receptors come from a man aged 25 to 45 in good health.

This chain connects TRBV4-1 to TRBJ2-1; 9 bases are shared with TRBD2. The CDR3 totals 16 residues. V was clipped by 6 bases and J by 0 bases; unmatched bases: 6. Germline CDR1 MGHRA, CDR2 YSYEKL. CDR3 bases: TGCGCCAGCAGAACCCTTAGCGGGAGCTCCTACAATGAGCAGTTCTTC. This codes for CASRTLSGSSYNEQFF.

The count of this clone is one. V is TRBV10-1 and J is TRBJ1-1, with 9 bases that match TRBD1. The length of the CDR3 is 15 residues. V was pared by 0 bases and J by 5 bases, with 4 bases of the junction left unmatched. Germline V gives CDR1 WNHNN, CDR2 SYGVQD (reference sequence). In nucleotides, the CDR3 is TGCGCCAGCAGTGAGTCGAACAGGGGGCGAACTGAAGCTTTCTTT. Its translation: CASSESNRGRTEAFF.

The chain employs TRBV14 and TRBJ2-7, with D possibly called TRBD1 or TRBD2 (5 bases each). CDR1 SGHDN and CDR2 FVKESK come from the germline V gene. V lost 3 bases to trimming and J lost 0 bases, with 15 bases between them. The CDR3 sequence is 16 residues long. In nucleotides, the CDR3 is TGTGCCAGCAGCCATTACCGGGACGCCAGCTCCTACGAGCAGTACTTC. This encodes CASSHYRDASSYEQYF.

With respect to this clone: The sample has other DNA sequences that encode this CDR3 too. This chain joins TRBV4-1 and TRBJ1-5; D is uncertain. Trimming took off 0 bases at V and 4 bases at J, with 7 bases between the two ends. The germline gives CDR1 MGHRA, CDR2 YSYEKL. This CDR3 has 14 amino acids. In DNA, the CDR3 is TGCGCCAGCAGCCAAGATCTGGGGAATCAGCCCCAGCATTTT. It yields the protein CASSQDLGNQPQHF.

The genes are TRBV5-6 and TRBJ2-3; D not certain. CDR1 and CDR2 from the germline V gene are SGHDT and YYEEEE. Deletions cut 2 bases from V and 0 bases from J, with 13 bases between. The CDR3 contains 16 residues. The CDR3 sequence: CASSFSGLLSTDTQYF. In DNA form, the CDR3 reads TGTGCCAGCAGCTTTTCGGGCCTTTTAAGCACAGATACGCAGTATTTT.

V usage is TRBV29-1 and J usage is TRBJ2-7; D is perhaps TRBD1 (5 bases). From germline, CDR1 is SQVTM and CDR2 ANQGSEA. V shed 6 bases and J shed 0 bases, with 27 bases lying between them. The CDR3 runs to 18 residues. The CDR3 sequence is CSVERVGETATGSYEQYF. Here the CDR3 DNA reads TGCAGCGTGGAAAGAGTGGGTGAGACAGCGACGGGCTCCTACGAGCAGTACTTC.

The chain is built from TRBV18 and TRBJ2-7, with TRBD2 identical over 8 bases. The ends lost 2 bases at V and 3 bases at J; junction bases unmatched: 12. From germline, CDR1 is KGHSH and CDR2 LQKENI. The CDR3 runs to 17 residues. The CDR3 loop is CASSPDRFSGAVYEQYF. CDR3 DNA sequence: TGTGCCAGCTCACCAGACCGGTTTAGCGGGGCGGTCTACGAGCAGTACTTC.

The chain carries TRBV5-1 and TRBJ2-3; 16 positions match TRBD2. Germline loops: CDR1 SGHRS, CDR2 YFSETQ. The V gene end was trimmed by 3 bases and the J gene end by 3 bases; junction bases not matched to a gene: 10. The CDR3 length is 19 residues. DNA for the CDR3: TGCGCCAGCAGCTCTGGGACTAGCGGGAGGGCCCTTTCAACAGATACGCAGTATTTT. Amino acid sequence: CASSSGTSGRALSTDTQYF.

This sequence joins TRBV7-9 and TRBJ2-1; D may be TRBD1 or TRBD2 (5 bases each). In germline, CDR1 is SEHNR, CDR2 FQNEAQ (reference sequence). This CDR3 comprises 11 residues. Trimming cost V 5 bases and J 8 bases, with 7 bases left between them. The CDR3 region is CASSRDHEQFF. The CDR3 bases are TGTGCCAGCAGCAGGGACCATGAGCAGTTCTTC. Based on the CDR3 plus reference TRBV7-9 and TRBJ2-1, the full variable domain is DTGVSQNPRHKITKRGQNVTFRCDPISEHNRLYWYRQTLGQGPEFLTYFQNEAQLEKSRLLSDRFSAERPKGSFSTLEIQRTEQGDSAMYLCASSRDHEQFFGPGTRLTVL.

As DNA, the CDR3 is TGTGCCAGCAGCCCGGGGGACTATCCCACCGGGGAGCTGTTTTTT. Translation gives CASSPGDYPTGELFF. J is TRBJ2-2 and V is TRBV7-9; 7 bases map to TRBD2. V lost 5 bases to trimming and J lost 4 bases; unmatched junction nucleotides: 7. Germline assignment: CDR1 SEHNR and CDR2 FQNEAQ (reference sequence). The CDR3 is made up of 15 amino acids.

The J gene is TRBJ2-4, the V gene TRBV29-1; TRBD2 is a possible D gene (5 bases). Germline CDR1 reads SQVTM; CDR2 reads ANQGSEA. Deletions cut 2 bases from V and 7 bases from J, with 15 bases between. The CDR3 has 14 residues. CDR3 amino acids: CSVETAPRANIQYF. Here the CDR3 DNA reads TGCAGCGTTGAAACAGCCCCGAGGGCTAACATTCAGTACTTC.

The gene calls are TRBV30 and TRBJ2-5; D is possibly TRBD1 (7 bases). Per germline, CDR1 GTSNPN and CDR2 SVGIG (reference sequence). The CDR3 is 17 residues long. The V and J ends lost 2 bases and 8 bases respectively, with 27 bases between them. The DNA for the CDR3 is TGTGCCTGGAGTCTGGAGGGGGCCACCCCATTCCGCTCTACCCAGTACTTC. Protein: CAWSLEGATPFRSTQYF.

V gene TRBV30 combines with J gene TRBJ2-2; tentative D call: TRBD1 (5 bases). Trimming took off 2 bases at V and 3 bases at J, with 7 bases between the two ends. There are 13 residues in the CDR3. The germline CDR1 and CDR2 sequences are GTSNPN and SVGIG (reference sequence). CDR3 DNA sequence: TGTGCCTGGAGTCGACAGTACACCGGGGAGCTGTTTTTT. Encoded protein: CAWSRQYTGELFF.

The chain joins TRBV7-8 to TRBJ2-7; maybe TRBD2 (5 bases). CDR3 length: 14 residues. The germline CDR1 and CDR2 sequences are SGHVS and FQNEAQ. V lost 1 base, J lost 0 bases, and 7 bases lay in between. The CDR3 protein is CASSLVTISYEQYF. DNA for the CDR3: TGTGCCAGCAGCTTAGTGACTATCTCCTACGAGCAGTACTTC. Together with reference TRBV7-8 and TRBJ2-7, the CDR3 gives the full variable domain: GAGVSQSPRYKVAKRGQDVALRCDPISGHVSLFWYQQALGQGPEFLTYFQNEAQLDKSGLPSDRFFAERPEGSVSTLKIQRTQQEDSAVYLCASSLVTISYEQYFGPGTRLTVT.

This sequence joins TRBV2 and TRBJ2-7; 9 positions match TRBD2. Trimming cost V 2 bases and J 2 bases; bases outside gene matches: 4. CDR1 is SNHLY, CDR2 FYNNEI, per germline. CDR3 length: 15 residues. CDR3 loop: CASSEQTSGPYEQYF. CDR3 sequence (DNA): TGTGCCAGCAGTGAACAGACTAGCGGACCCTACGAGCAGTACTTC.

The rearrangement links TRBV7-9 to TRBJ2-3, with D possibly matching TRBD2 (5 bases). Germline lookup yields CDR1 SEHNR and CDR2 FQNEAQ (reference sequence). Trimming left V 2 bases short and J 2 bases short, with 11 bases between. The CDR3 spans 15 residues. The CDR3 spells CASSLQRTTTDTQYF. CDR3 nucleotide sequence: TGTGCCAGCAGCTTACAGCGGACCACCACAGATACGCAGTATTTT.

This chain connects TRBV6-5 to TRBJ2-7; D perhaps matches TRBD1 (6 bases). Trimming left V 6 bases short and J 0 bases short, with 12 bases between. Germline CDR1 MNHEY, CDR2 SVGAGI. The CDR3 spans 14 residues. In nucleotides, the CDR3 is TGTGCCAGCAGAAACAGGGTCCCCTCCTACGAGCAGTACTTC. Translation gives CASRNRVPSYEQYF.

The rearrangement uses TRBV27 and TRBJ2-1; no definite D call. Trimming cost V 3 bases and J 0 bases, with 12 bases left between them. The germline CDR1 and CDR2 sequences are MNHEY and SMNVEV (reference sequence). The CDR3 is 16 residues long. CDR3 sequence (DNA): TGTGCCAGCAGTTTGGTGGGGATTAGCTCCTACAATGAGCAGTTCTTC. This translates into CASSLVGISSYNEQFF.